This TCR beta chain was captured by sequencing in a study of cytomegalovirus exposure and HLA in healthy donors. Overall study: In a later analysis, it was reported that the 120 or so validation repertoires had been produced on the same platform as the roughly 700 repertoires belonging to the first cohort.

The study's findings and limits: Usually a TCR sequence was rare, but some public TCRs were found in many donors. High specificity and sensitivity for cytomegalovirus status were reported for the classifier.

Comment on this clone: Its antigen remains unidentified.

Sequencing was performed with immunoSEQ multiplex PCR; in TCRdb, only in-frame clones are kept and a portion is missing. The sample comprises 150,000 or so clones, 89% of which are singletons, and roughly 1.2% rests with the top ten. Separate from the approximately 730-subject first cohort, the 120-subject validation cohort was the one that the donors belonged to. This CDR3 has 13 residues. Germline values: CDR1 MDHEN, CDR2 SYDVKM. Trimming removed 10 bases at V and 3 bases at J, with 15 bases between. Sequenced material: PBMCs. This sequence was found in a woman younger than 35 in good health and CMV-seronegative. The chain is built from TRBV28 and TRBJ1-2; possibly TRBD1 for D (6 bases). CDR3 region: CATRQAGDYGYTF. The CDR3 coding sequence is TGTGCCACGCGACAGGCGGGGGACTATGGCTACACCTTC.